This TCR beta chain was sequenced in a study of CD8+ T cells in alopecia areata. Sequencing relied on a cDNA template that was reverse transcribed from extracted RNA. Here immunoSEQ multiplex PCR was the method, and the copy in TCRdb shows in-frame clones only, minus some. The table has roughly 65,000 clones, about 44% seen once. Trimming shortened V by 7 bases and J by 2 bases, and 13 bases separated the two germline ends. Germline-derived CDR1 and CDR2 are MGHDK and SYGVNS. The length of the CDR3 is 14 residues. PBMCs provided sorted CD4+ and CD8+ T cells. The chain carries TRBV25-1 and TRBJ2-3; D is ambiguous. The source material was CD8+ T cells sorted from blood, sampled at week 0. The sequence was obtained from a human donor with alopecia areata. Written as DNA, the CDR3 is TGTGCCAGCACCGAACACTATAACACAGATACGCAGTATTTT. Protein sequence: CASTEHYNTDTQYF.